The T cell receptor (beta chain) under discussion was sequenced for a study of cytomegalovirus exposure and HLA in healthy donors. Study in general: The roughly 110 validation repertoires matched the 650 to 850 first-cohort repertoires in platform, a later analysis reported.

The donors were members of the roughly 120-subject validation cohort (separate from the 666-subject first cohort). TCRdb's table, derived via immunoSEQ multiplex PCR, lists solely in-frame clones and lacks some. The sample has 200,000 or so clones, approximately 80% seen once. As for this clone: Its cognate antigen is unknown.

Germline CDR1 reads MNHEY; CDR2 reads SMNVEV (reference sequence). The CDR3 length is 13 residues. The trim removed 5 bases at V and 3 bases at J, leaving 4 bases unmatched. Study outcomes and limitations: Accounts indicate the classifier identified cytomegalovirus status with strong specificity and sensitivity.

The chain recombines TRBV27 with TRBJ2-7; 7 positions agree with TRBD1. Sequencing was carried out using PBMCs. This TCR was sampled from a woman younger than 45 in good health and CMV-seropositive. This CDR3 is CASSQGDNYEQYF. For the CDR3, the DNA is TGTGCCAGCAGTCAGGGGGACAACTACGAGCAGTACTTC.